These T cell receptor beta chains were read from a single sample in a study of OX40 agonist ivuxolimab in advanced cancers. The table came from immunoSEQ multiplex PCR; TCRdb's copy has only in-frame clones and leaves some out. The sample yields 90,000 or so clones, around 90% seen once. The starting material was CD4+ or CD8+ T cells sorted from blood, obtained in a trial of the OX40 agonist ivuxolimab. Source of these receptors: an adult with an advanced solid tumor such as melanoma, head and neck, liver or kidney cancer. The CDR3 runs from the conserved cysteine through the conserved F or W. A D gene is named only where the DNA matches it firmly.

TRBV7-3	TRBJ2-5	.	CASSLNGGYFQETQYF	TGTGCCAGCAGCTTAAATGGGGGCTATTTTCAAGAGACCCAGTACTTC
TRBV18	TRBJ2-7	.	CASSPLSGAGYEQYF	TGTGCCAGCTCACCACTGTCTGGGGCTGGCTACGAGCAGTACTTC
TRBV21-1	TRBJ1-2	.	CASSKVENRDGYTF	TGTGCCAGCAGCAAAGTGGAAAACAGGGACGGCTACACCTTC
TRBV28	TRBJ2-3	TRBD2	CASTGWGLAGASTDTQYF	TGTGCCAGCACGGGGTGGGGACTAGCGGGAGCGAGCACAGATACGCAGTATTTT
TRBV28	TRBJ1-2	.	CASTVDRYGYGYTF	TGTGCCAGCACCGTAGACAGGTACGGCTATGGCTACACCTTC
TRBV18	TRBJ2-5	TRBD1	CASSPNTGGEETQYF	TGTGCCAGCTCACCGAATACAGGGGGCGAGGAGACCCAGTACTTC
TRBV14	TRBJ2-5	TRBD1	CASSQSTGERETQYF	TGTGCCAGCAGCCAATCAACAGGGGAGCGAGAGACCCAGTACTTC
TRBV19	TRBJ2-3	TRBD2	CASRGGRAVGTDTQYF	TGTGCCAGTAGGGGCGGGAGGGCCGTAGGCACAGATACGCAGTATTTT
TRBV28	TRBJ1-2	.	CASREGPDYGYTF	TGTGCCAGCAGAGAAGGACCCGACTATGGCTACACCTTC
TRBV30	TRBJ1-1	.	CAWSQGSLNTEAFF	TGTGCCTGGAGCCAGGGGTCCCTGAACACTGAAGCTTTCTTT
TRBV30	TRBJ1-2	.	CAWSAMGYGYTF	TGTGCCTGGAGTGCGATGGGTTATGGCTACACCTTC
TRBV7-3	TRBJ2-3	.	CASSLWGVRGTDTQYF	TGTGCCAGCAGCTTATGGGGAGTTCGGGGCACAGATACGCAGTATTTT
TRBV5-1	TRBJ2-7	.	CASSLDPGPYEQYF	TGCGCCAGCAGCTTGGACCCAGGGCCCTACGAGCAGTACTTC
TRBV18	TRBJ2-1	.	CASSPTTNEQFF	TGTGCCAGCTCACCAACGACCAATGAGCAGTTCTTC
TRBV7-9	TRBJ2-3	TRBD1	CASSLGTGGAKDTQYF	TGTGCCAGCAGCCTGGGGACAGGGGGCGCGAAAGATACGCAGTATTTT
TRBV4-2	TRBJ1-2	TRBD1	CASSRGGLPNYGYTF	TGTGCCAGCAGCCGAGGGGGCCTACCTAACTATGGCTACACCTTC
TRBV9	TRBJ1-5	.	CASSVGVNSNQPQHF	TGTGCCAGCAGCGTAGGGGTTAATAGCAATCAGCCCCAGCATTTT